The entry that follows covers one TCR beta chain sequence. CDR1 MNHEY and CDR2 SVGAGI come from the germline V gene. V shed 0 bases and J 7 bases; nucleotides not matched to a gene: 8. The CDR3 length is 15 residues. These data come from a study of T cell changes during pregnancy in multiple sclerosis. The assay was immunoSEQ multiplex PCR, and TCRdb's table has in-frame clones only and misses some. The sample consists of tens of thousands of clones, roughly 92% of them appearing once. The clonotype was recovered from a female donor with multiple sclerosis, enrolled in a pregnancy study. This chain uses TRBV6-5 with TRBJ2-7, with 8 nucleotides matching TRBD1. The sample consisted of peripheral blood, taken in the third trimester of pregnancy. The CDR3 region is CASSYSNYRTGEQYF. The DNA of the CDR3 is TGTGCCAGCAGTTACTCGAACTACCGGACAGGGGAGCAGTACTTC.